This T cell receptor beta chain was sequenced in a study of blood T cell repertoires in COVID-19. Across the whole study: Donors in the United States, Italy and Spain gave samples during acute or convalescent COVID-19.

Germline V CDR1 and CDR2: LNHDA, SQIVND (reference sequence). V dropped 1 base and J dropped 6; count of bases not matched to a gene: 3. This CDR3 is built from 14 residues. The data were produced by immunoSEQ multiplex PCR, yet TCRdb's version contains in-frame clones alone and is incomplete. This repertoire shows fewer than 200,000 clones, roughly 80% found once; its top ten account for about 4.4%. For recovered donors of Cohort 3, there were two negative PCRs, clearance, or symptom resolution. The chain uses TRBV19 and TRBJ1-5; TRBD1 agrees at 7 bases. This sequence was found in a woman between 50 and 59 years old who had recovered from COVID-19. Sequencing input: PBMCs or T cells enriched from blood (not recorded which). CDR3 nucleotide sequence: TGTGCCAGTAGTATAGTCCACAGGGGTCAGCCCCAGCATTTT. Protein: CASSIVHRGQPQHF.